Listed below are T cell receptor beta chains from one sample, sequenced in a study of beta chain features in type 1 diabetes. Profiled with immunoSEQ multiplex PCR; TCRdb holds only in-frame clones, not every one. Of a few hundred thousand clones listed, about 15% are singletons. Sequenced: naive CD4+ T cells from blood. The receptor set was obtained from a man aged 18 to 35 with type 1 diabetes. The CDR3 runs from the conserved cysteine through the conserved F or W. The order of the fields is V gene, J gene, D gene, clone size, CDR3 DNA, CDR3 protein. A D gene is named only where the DNA matches it firmly. Not all rows give a size; the values are once, few, many and, for expanded clones, a class.

V: TRBV6-5; J: TRBJ2-7; D: NA; size: few; DNA: TGTGCCAGCAGTTACGGAGAGAGGTGGGAGTACGAGCAGTACTTC; CDR3: CASSYGERWEYEQYF
V: TRBV30; J: TRBJ2-1; D: TRBD2; size: few; DNA: TGTGCCTGCGGGACTAGCTCCTACAATGAGCAGTTCTTC; CDR3: CACGTSSYNEQFF
V: TRBV5-1; J: TRBJ2-7; D: NA; size: NA; DNA: TGCGCCAGCAGCCGTGCCGGGGGTCACCTCTACGAGCAGTACTTC; CDR3: CASSRAGGHLYEQYF
V: TRBV5-1; J: TRBJ2-5; D: NA; size: few; DNA: TGCGCCAGCAGCTTGGACAGGGCGGGAGAGACCCAGTACTTC; CDR3: CASSLDRAGETQYF
V: TRBV21-1; J: TRBJ1-1; D: NA; size: few; DNA: TGTGCCCCCGGGACAGTGAACACTGAAGCTTTCTTT; CDR3: CAPGTVNTEAFF
V: TRBV14; J: TRBJ2-5; D: NA; size: NA; DNA: TGTGCCAGCGGCTTTTACGAGACCCAGTACTTC; CDR3: CASGFYETQYF
V: TRBV6-6; J: TRBJ2-7; D: NA; size: NA; DNA: TGTGCCAGCAGAGGACATGGGGCCGACGAGCAGTACTTC; CDR3: CASRGHGADEQYF
V: TRBV30; J: TRBJ2-1; D: NA; size: NA; DNA: TGTGCCTGGAATGCGGGACAGACTAATTACAATGAGCAGTTCTTC; CDR3: CAWNAGQTNYNEQFF
V: TRBV5-4; J: TRBJ1-2; D: NA; size: NA; DNA: TGTGCCAGCAGCTTGAAGTACAGGGTGGATGGCTACACCTTC; CDR3: CASSLKYRVDGYTF
V: TRBV11-2; J: TRBJ2-4; D: NA; size: NA; DNA: TGTGCCAGCAGCTTAGGACCAGGGCCGAAAAACATTCAGTACTTC; CDR3: CASSLGPGPKNIQYF
V: TRBV5-1; J: TRBJ2-3; D: TRBD2; size: NA; DNA: TGCGCCAGCAGCTTACTAGCGGGAGCCACAGATACGCAGTATTTT; CDR3: CASSLLAGATDTQYF
V: TRBV5-6; J: TRBJ2-7; D: NA; size: few; DNA: TGTGCCAGCAGCTCAGGAGCCCCGGAGGCATACTCCTACGAGCAGTACTTC; CDR3: CASSSGAPEAYSYEQYF
V: TRBV7-2; J: TRBJ1-1; D: NA; size: NA; DNA: TGTGCCAGCACTCCCCTGAGGATAGGGAGCACTGAAGCTTTCTTT; CDR3: CASTPLRIGSTEAFF
V: TRBV30; J: TRBJ1-1; D: NA; size: NA; DNA: TGTGCCTGGAGTTCCAGGGGCAACACTGAAGCTTTCTTT; CDR3: CAWSSRGNTEAFF
V: TRBV2; J: TRBJ2-7; D: TRBD2; size: few; DNA: TGTGCCAGCAGTGGGGCTAGCGGAGCAGACTACGAGCAGTACTTC; CDR3: CASSGASGADYEQYF
V: TRBV10-3; J: TRBJ1-6; D: NA; size: NA; DNA: TGTGCCATCAGTGAGTCGGGGGGTTCACCCCTCCACTTT; CDR3: CAISESGGSPLHF
V: TRBV14; J: TRBJ2-4; D: NA; size: few; DNA: TGTGCCAGCAGCCAACTTAGCCGGAGTACGTTCGCCAAAAACATTCAGTACTTC; CDR3: CASSQLSRSTFAKNIQYF